The 26 T cell receptor beta chains in this list originate from one sample, sequenced in a study of cytotoxic CD8 clonotypes in ibrutinib-treated CLL. Assay: immunoSEQ multiplex PCR; the TCRdb copy retains only in-frame clones and omits some. The data show some 150,000 clones, over 60% seen once. This specimen consisted of PBMCs, obtained after 12 months of ibrutinib treatment. These receptors all stem from a human donor with chronic lymphocytic leukemia.

The chain employs TRBV5-1 and TRBJ2-5; D not certain. This CDR3 is built from 15 residues. V lost 0 bases to trimming and J lost 2 bases, with 11 bases between them. Germline V lookup: CDR1 SGHRS, CDR2 YFSETQ. The CDR3 coding sequence is TGCGCCAGCAGCTTGGAGGGCGGAGAGCAAGAGACCCAGTACTTC. Protein product: CASSLEGGEQETQYF. The full variable domain, in which reference TRBV5-1 and TRBJ2-5 provide the parts outside the CDR3, is KAGVTQTPRYLIKTRGQQVTLSCSPISGHRSVSWYQQTPGQGLQFLFEYFSETQRNKGNFPGRFSGRQFSNSRSEMNVSTLELGDSALYLCASSLEGGEQETQYFGPGTRLLVL.

This chain joins TRBV11-3 and TRBJ2-1; D call uncertain. Trimming removed 0 bases from V and 7 bases from J, with 1 base in between. The CDR3 runs to 11 residues. Germline assignment: CDR1 SGHNT and CDR2 YENEEA. CDR3 in amino acids: CASSLENEQFF. The CDR3 bases are TGTGCCAGCAGCTTAGAGAATGAGCAGTTCTTC. Using reference TRBV11-3 and TRBJ2-1 for the parts outside the CDR3, the full variable domain is EAGVVQSPRYKIIEKKQPVAFWCNPISGHNTLYWYLQNLGQGPELLIRYENEEAVDDSQLPKDRFSAERLKGVDSTLKIQPAELGDSAVYLCASSLENEQFFGPGTRLTVL.

The CDR3 region has the DNA TGCAGCGGAGGCGGGGGGACAGGGGGTTACAATGAGCAGTTCTTC. It yields the protein CSGGGGTGGYNEQFF. The chain couples TRBV29-1 to TRBJ2-1; 11 nucleotides agree with TRBD1. Germline V gene lookup returns CDR1 SQVTM and CDR2 ANQGSEA. Unmatched junction bases numbered 9, after V lost 7 bases and J lost 4 bases. This CDR3 comprises 15 residues.

As for this clone: The junction departs from germline at one end; a sequencing error may be responsible. This chain joins TRBV7-7 and TRBJ1-4; D may be TRBD1 (6 bases). The CDR3 has 14 amino acids. Germline CDR1 and CDR2: SSHAT and FNYEAQ (reference sequence). CDR3 bases: TGTGCTAGCAGCCCCCGGGGGGGCGATGAAAAACTGTTTTTT. Translating gives CASSPRGGDEKLFF. The full variable domain, in which reference TRBV7-7 and TRBJ1-4 provide the parts outside the CDR3, is GAGVSQSPRYKVTKRGQDVTLRCDPISSHATLYWYQQALGQGPEFLTYFNYEAQPDKSGLPSDRFSAERPEGSISTLTIQRTEQRDSAMYRCASSPRGGDEKLFFGSGTQLSVL.

The V gene is TRBV18, the J gene TRBJ2-3, with no clear D. The CDR3 runs 16 residues. V dropped 3 bases and J dropped 0 bases, with 13 bases sitting between them. The germline CDR1 and CDR2 sequences are KGHSH and LQKENI. CDR3 amino acids: CASSPLLTTSTDTQYF. The DNA of the CDR3 is TGTGCCAGCTCACCTTTACTAACTACGAGCACAGATACGCAGTATTTT.

The chain carries TRBV11-2 and TRBJ1-1, with D perhaps matching TRBD1 (5 bases). V was shortened by 0 bases and J by 3 bases, with 8 bases between the two germline ends. CDR3 size: 14 residues. Germline V gene lookup returns CDR1 SGHAT and CDR2 FQNNGV. CDR3 sequence: CASSLDGGYTEAFF. CDR3 DNA sequence: TGTGCCAGCAGCTTAGATGGGGGATACACTGAAGCTTTCTTT.

In its sample, this clone was seen a few times. The chain couples TRBV2 to TRBJ2-5; D is perhaps TRBD2 (6 bases). V was trimmed by 10 bases and J by 4 bases, leaving 13 bases between them. This CDR3 region has 12 residues. Germline values: CDR1 SNHLY, CDR2 FYNNEI. The CDR3 is CAIGRGGETQYF. The CDR3 DNA is TGTGCCATAGGTAGGGGAGGAGAGACCCAGTACTTC.

This chain links TRBV18 with TRBJ2-3; 15 bases fit TRBD2. Losses at the gene ends were 5 bases for V and 0 bases for J; bases not matched to a gene: 3. Germline assignment: CDR1 KGHSH and CDR2 LQKENI. The CDR3 has 17 amino acids. CDR3 sequence (DNA): TGTGCCAGCTCAGCCGGGACTAGCGGGAGGAGCACAGATACGCAGTATTTT. This translates into CASSAGTSGRSTDTQYF.

J is TRBJ2-7 and V is TRBV29-1, with 9 nucleotides matching TRBD1. The germline V gene has CDR1 SQVTM and CDR2 ANQGSEA. The CDR3 covers 14 residues. V lost 1 base to trimming and J lost 3 bases; unmatched junction nucleotides: 4. CDR3 nucleotides: TGCAGCGTTGAAGCCCGGGACAGGGACTACGAGCAGTACTTC. This translates into CSVEARDRDYEQYF.

The V and J genes are TRBV4-2 and TRBJ1-5; 8 bases agree with TRBD1. J gave up 6 bases and V 4 bases, and 17 bases lay outside the gene matches. This CDR3 spans 18 amino acids. CDR1 is LGHNA and CDR2 is YNFKEQ in the germline V gene. CDR3 sequence (DNA): TGTGCCAGCAGCCGAACTTTGCGAACAGCAGGGGGCTCTCAGCCCCAGCATTTT. Protein product: CASSRTLRTAGGSQPQHF.

This clone was found a few times. The chain recombines TRBV7-2 with TRBJ2-7, with D unclear. CDR1 is SGHTA and CDR2 is FQGNSA in the germline V gene. The CDR3 is 11 amino acids. V was pared by 5 bases and J by 3 bases, with 5 bases between. The CDR3 loop reads CASSPFYEQYF. In nucleotides, the CDR3 is TGTGCCAGCAGCCCTTTCTACGAGCAGTACTTC. The full variable domain, its missing parts supplied by reference TRBV7-2 and TRBJ2-7, is GAGVSQSPSNKVTEKGKDVELRCDPISGHTALYWYRQSLGQGLEFLIYFQGNSAPDKSGLPSDRFSAERTGGSVSTLTIQRTQQEDSAVYLCASSPFYEQYFGPGTRLTVT.

The DNA of the CDR3 is TGTGCCAGCAGTTTATCAGCGGGAGAAGTCGCAGATACGCAGTATTTT. The encoded protein is CASSLSAGEVADTQYF. This sequence joins TRBV27 and TRBJ2-3; TRBD2 agrees at 8 bases. The length of the CDR3 is 16 residues. Germline assignment: CDR1 MNHEY and CDR2 SMNVEV (reference sequence). The trim removed 0 bases at V and 4 bases at J, leaving 6 bases unmatched.

The gene calls are TRBV7-8 and TRBJ2-7, with a possible D match to TRBD2 (6 bases). The ends were cut back, 1 base at V and 2 bases at J, with 21 bases in the middle. Germline-derived CDR1 and CDR2 are SGHVS and FQNEAQ. The CDR3 length is 18 residues. The CDR3 protein is CASSLEIWEAGRPYEQYF. The DNA for the CDR3 is TGTGCCAGCAGCTTAGAAATCTGGGAGGCAGGGCGCCCCTACGAGCAGTACTTC.

The J gene is TRBJ1-1, the V gene TRBV7-9; D uncertain. The germline V and J ends were trimmed by 7 bases and 2 bases, with 8 bases remaining between them. The CDR3 loop spans 12 amino acids. The germline V gene encodes CDR1 SEHNR and CDR2 FQNEAQ (reference sequence). The CDR3 loop reads CASTLFNTEAFF. The CDR3, as DNA: TGTGCCAGCACCCTTTTTAACACTGAAGCTTTCTTT.

The chain combines TRBV6-5 with TRBJ1-2; D ambiguous. The CDR3 totals 12 residues. V lost 8 bases and J 3 bases, leaving 10 bases between the germline ends. From germline, CDR1 is MNHEY and CDR2 SVGAGI. CDR3 amino acids: CASSPEYYGYTF. CDR3 DNA: TGTGCCAGCTCCCCGGAATACTATGGCTACACCTTC.

Concerning this clone itself: The same CDR3 also results from other DNA sequences found in this sample. The chain recombines TRBV5-1 with TRBJ2-5; perhaps TRBD1 as D (5 bases). V was shortened by 0 bases and J by 4 bases, with 7 bases between the two germline ends. The CDR3 is 13 amino acids. The germline V gene has CDR1 SGHRS and CDR2 YFSETQ. CDR3 bases: TGCGCCAGCAGCTTGGGGGGCCGAGAGACCCAGTACTTC. The encoded protein is CASSLGGRETQYF.

This chain links TRBV6-5 with TRBJ2-7, with 7 positions matching TRBD1. The CDR3 contains 15 residues. Per germline, CDR1 MNHEY and CDR2 SVGAGI. J lost 2 bases, V lost 5 bases, and 9 bases had no gene match. CDR3 in amino acids: CASSTIGTATYEQYF. CDR3 nucleotide sequence: TGTGCCAGCAGTACGATCGGGACAGCCACCTACGAGCAGTACTTC.

J is TRBJ2-7 and V is TRBV7-2; 9 positions match TRBD2. V shed 7 bases, J shed 5 bases, and the junction held 15 bases outside the gene matches. This CDR3 region has 16 residues. Germline V lookup: CDR1 SGHTA, CDR2 FQGNSA. This CDR3 is CASTPPGGRAVHEQYF. The CDR3 nucleotides read TGTGCCAGCACCCCCCCCGGCGGGAGGGCCGTCCACGAGCAGTACTTC.

V gene TRBV6-5 combines with J gene TRBJ2-1; D ambiguous. The CDR3 sequence is 14 residues long. The ends were cut back, 6 bases at V and 5 bases at J, with 14 bases in the middle. CDR1 is MNHEY, CDR2 SVGAGI, per germline. The CDR3 is CASSAIDANNEQFF. CDR3 DNA sequence: TGTGCCAGCAGCGCAATTGACGCAAACAATGAGCAGTTCTTC.

This chain uses TRBV5-4 with TRBJ2-1; 14 nucleotides agree with TRBD2. CDR1 is SGHNT, CDR2 YYREEE, per germline (reference sequence). J lost 3 bases, V lost 4 bases, and 9 bases had no gene match. The CDR3 consists of 18 residues. In nucleotides, the CDR3 is TGTGCCAGCAGCCGTAACTCGGGGACTAGCGGGAGCTACAATGAGCAGTTCTTC. Residues: CASSRNSGTSGSYNEQFF. Full variable domain (rest looked up from reference TRBV5-4 and TRBJ2-1): ETGVTQSPTHLIKTRGQQVTLRCSSQSGHNTVSWYQQALGQGPQFIFQYYREEENGRGNFPPRFSGLQFPNYSSELNVNALELDDSALYLCASSRNSGTSGSYNEQFFGPGTRLTVL.

The chain links TRBV7-2 to TRBJ1-4; D gene uncertain. Per germline, CDR1 SGHTA and CDR2 FQGNSA. CDR3 length: 14 residues. V dropped 3 bases and J dropped 5 bases, with 10 bases sitting between them. CDR3 residues: CASSFSTANEKLFF. The CDR3 nucleotides are TGTGCCAGCAGCTTCTCAACAGCCAATGAAAAACTGTTTTTT. The complete variable domain, with remaining parts taken from reference TRBV7-2 and TRBJ1-4, reads GAGVSQSPSNKVTEKGKDVELRCDPISGHTALYWYRQSLGQGLEFLIYFQGNSAPDKSGLPSDRFSAERTGGSVSTLTIQRTQQEDSAVYLCASSFSTANEKLFFGSGTQLSVL.

The table lists this clone with a few counts. The chain couples TRBV2 to TRBJ2-5; D is undetermined. In germline, CDR1 is SNHLY, CDR2 FYNNEI. V lost 7 bases, J lost 4 bases, and 10 bases lay in between. The CDR3 has 12 residues. CDR3 bases: TGTGCCAGCACGCACTACTTAGAGACCCAGTACTTC. This codes for CASTHYLETQYF.

The V call is TRBV7-9, the J call TRBJ2-3, with TRBD2 matching over 11 bases. CDR3 length: 16 residues. Germline V gene data show CDR1 as SEHNR and CDR2 as FQNEAQ (reference sequence). After removal of 5 bases from V and 4 bases from J, the junction contained 8 bases not matched to a gene. The chain's CDR3 is CASSPASGRLSDTQYF. The CDR3 nucleotides are TGTGCCAGCAGCCCCGCTAGCGGGAGGTTGTCAGATACGCAGTATTTT.

The chain is built from TRBV7-6 and TRBJ2-1, with TRBD2 identical over 10 bases. Germline V CDR1 and CDR2: SGHVS, FNYEAQ. The CDR3 contains 16 residues. V gave up 1 base and J gave up 4 bases; unmatched junction bases: 4. This CDR3 is CASSLGLAGGYNEQFF. The CDR3 DNA sequence: TGTGCCAGCAGCTTAGGATTAGCGGGAGGTTACAATGAGCAGTTCTTC.

The V and J genes are TRBV9 and TRBJ2-1; tentatively, D is TRBD2 (6 bases). Trimming removed 3 bases from V and 2 bases from J, with 12 bases in between. The CDR3 runs to 15 residues. Germline loops: CDR1 SGDLS, CDR2 YYNGEE. CDR3 nucleotide sequence: TGTGCCAGCAGCGCCACTAGCTTACCCTACAATGAGCAGTTCTTC. The encoded protein is CASSATSLPYNEQFF.

For the CDR3, the DNA is TGCAGCGTCGGACAGGGCATGAGCGAGCAGTACTTC. This sequence encodes CSVGQGMSEQYF. The chain has TRBV29-1 and TRBJ2-7, with 8 positions matching TRBD1. The CDR3 totals 12 residues. CDR1 is SQVTM and CDR2 is ANQGSEA in the germline V gene. V shed 6 bases and J 6 bases; nucleotides not matched to a gene: 7.